This entry is about one TCR beta chain. Its antigen is currently unknown. A much bigger clone sits one base away, suggesting this may be a read error. The data were taken from a study of early T cells in non-severe SARS-CoV-2 infection. Study summary: It was bulk RNA from unsorted whole blood that was sequenced, and the chains were unpaired. Study-wide points: There was a bias toward anti-spike CD8 responses in VDJdb matching, which missed private and CD4 specificities.

Each single cDNA molecule received a unique molecular identifier. A single record per CDR3 protein comes from TCRdb applying MiXCR to the 5' RACE reads. The repertoire holds 60,000 to 70,000 distinct CDR3 sequences, with 4.9% as singletons. Germline assignment: CDR1 SGHNT and CDR2 YYREEE (reference sequence). The CDR3 has 13 residues. The receptor was derived from an adult who was a healthcare worker with PCR-confirmed SARS-CoV-2 infection or an uninfected control (not recorded which). The sequenced sample consisted of whole blood. The chain recombines TRBV5-4 with TRBJ1-3; TRBD1 is a possible D gene (6 bases). As DNA, the CDR3 is TGTGTCAGCAGCACGGACAGAGAAAACACCATATATTTT. Protein sequence: CVSSTDRENTIYF.